The TCR beta chain under discussion was sequenced for a study of blood T cell repertoires in COVID-19. CDR3 length: 15 residues. Germline lookup yields CDR1 MDHEN and CDR2 SYDVKM. V gave up 6 bases and J gave up 0 bases, with 11 bases separating them. This clone has only one observation. Sequencing was performed with immunoSEQ multiplex PCR; in TCRdb, only in-frame clones are kept and a portion is missing. The repertoire consists of 200,000 to 300,000 clones, with roughly four fifths occurring once and the leading ten covering under 2%. V is TRBV28 and J is TRBJ2-2; a possible D gene is TRBD2 (6 bases). The receptor comes from a woman over 75 with acute or convalescent COVID-19. The sequencing input was peripheral blood. CDR3 protein: CASRIRDSNTGELFF. The CDR3 nucleotides are TGTGCCAGCAGAATCCGGGACTCGAACACCGGGGAGCTGTTTTTT.